A single sample gave rise to the 18 T cell receptor beta chains below, sequenced in a study of cytomegalovirus exposure and HLA in healthy donors. Use of 60 Vbeta and 13 Jbeta primers characterized the PCR. Clones were read by immunoSEQ multiplex PCR, and TCRdb kept only the in-frame ones, dropping some. The sample carries some 90,000 clones, around 75% recorded once. Sample: PBMCs. The receptors were gathered from a middle-aged man in good health and CMV-seronegative.

Only one count was recorded for this clone. The chain links TRBV19 to TRBJ1-2; a weak D match, TRBD1 (6 bases). The V gene's germline CDR1 is LNHDA and CDR2 SQIVND (reference sequence). V dropped 6 bases and J dropped 0 bases, with 14 bases sitting between them. The CDR3 is 15 amino acids. The CDR3 sequence: CASRNPGTTNYGYTF. The CDR3 DNA is TGTGCCAGTAGAAACCCCGGGACAACTAACTATGGCTACACCTTC.

The chain couples TRBV15 to TRBJ2-5; TRBD2 matches at 8 bases. The J segment lost 1 base and the V segment lost 5 bases, leaving 3 bases of the junction unmatched. Germline V lookup: CDR1 LNHNV, CDR2 YYDKDF (reference sequence). This CDR3 contains 14 residues. The CDR3 protein is CATSPAGAQETQYF. CDR3 coding DNA: TGTGCCACCAGCCCAGCGGGGGCCCAAGAGACCCAGTACTTC. The variable domain in full, completed from reference TRBV15 and TRBJ2-5, reads DAMVIQNPRYQVTQFGKPVTLSCSQTLNHNVMYWYQQKSSQAPKLLFHYYDKDFNNEADTPDNFQSRRPNTSFCFLDIRSPGLGDTAMYLCATSPAGAQETQYFGPGTRLLVL.

The V gene is TRBV13, the J gene TRBJ1-4; D is possibly TRBD1 (6 bases). Looked up from germline, CDR1 is PRHDT and CDR2 is FYEKMQ (reference sequence). The CDR3 runs to 12 residues. V lost 4 bases and J 11 bases, leaving 11 bases between the germline ends. CDR3 protein: CASSSDSGKLFF. The CDR3 DNA reads as TGTGCCAGCAGCTCGGACAGTGGCAAACTGTTTTTT.

The chain links TRBV5-6 to TRBJ2-5, with 7 bases aligning to TRBD1. This CDR3 has 14 amino acids. V dropped 3 bases and J dropped 5; count of bases not matched to a gene: 7. CDR1 is SGHDT, CDR2 YYEEEE, per germline. CDR3 amino acids: CASSSRQGAETQYF. The CDR3, as DNA: TGTGCCAGCAGCTCCAGACAGGGAGCGGAGACCCAGTACTTC. The variable domain in full, completed from reference TRBV5-6 and TRBJ2-5, reads DAGVTQSPTHLIKTRGQQVTLRCSPKSGHDTVSWYQQALGQGPQFIFQYYEEEERQRGNFPDRFSGHQFPNYSSELNVNALLLGDSALYLCASSSRQGAETQYFGPGTRLLVL.

The V and J genes are TRBV4-3 and TRBJ2-7, with D possibly TRBD2 on 6 matching bases. Germline V lookup: CDR1 LGHNA, CDR2 YSLEER. The V end was cut by 1 base, the J end by 1 base, with 14 bases between. The CDR3 consists of 16 residues. The CDR3 bases are TGCGCCAGCAGCCAAGGTTCGGCTAGCGAGTCCTACGAGCAGTACTTC. Its protein product is CASSQGSASESYEQYF.

V usage is TRBV4-3 and J usage is TRBJ2-1; TRBD2 matches 8 bases. The germline CDR1 and CDR2 sequences are LGHNA and YSLEER. The J segment lost 5 bases and the V segment lost 0 bases, leaving 9 bases of the junction unmatched. This CDR3 region has 17 residues. DNA of the CDR3: TGCGCCAGCAGCCAAGATCGGGCGGGGGGCCCCCACAATGAGCAGTTCTTC. It yields the protein CASSQDRAGGPHNEQFF.

The chain combines TRBV27 with TRBJ1-1; D possibly corresponds to TRBD1 (6 bases). The CDR3 sequence is 12 residues long. Germline CDR1 and CDR2: MNHEY and SMNVEV (reference sequence). V dropped 3 bases and J dropped 7 bases, with 9 bases sitting between them. The CDR3, as DNA: TGTGCCAGCAGTTTGGTCAGGGGTGAAGCTTTCTTT. Translating gives CASSLVRGEAFF.

This chain connects TRBV4-1 to TRBJ2-1; 8 nucleotides agree with TRBD1. Germline CDR1 is MGHRA and CDR2 is YSYEKL. With 0 bases clipped from V and 6 bases from J, the junction kept 16 bases outside the gene matches. The length of the CDR3 is 19 residues. CDR3 nucleotides: TGCGCCAGCAGCCAAGATAATTACGGCGGCAGGGGGCTCGGCAATGAGCAGTTCTTC. Its translation: CASSQDNYGGRGLGNEQFF.

This clone was seen more than once but under ten times. The chain recombines TRBV5-1 with TRBJ1-6, with TRBD1 identical over 7 bases. V trimming: 0 bases; J trimming: 9 bases; junction bases outside the gene matches: 6. CDR1 is SGHRS, CDR2 YFSETQ, per germline. The CDR3 runs to 15 residues. CDR3 in amino acids: CASSLGQGGGSPLHF. The CDR3 DNA is TGCGCCAGCAGCTTGGGACAGGGTGGCGGTTCACCCCTCCACTTT.

A few counts support this clone. The chain is built from TRBV7-8 and TRBJ2-7, with D perhaps TRBD2 (6 bases). V gave up 4 bases and J gave up 7 bases, with 11 bases separating them. The length of the CDR3 is 12 residues. Germline V gene lookup returns CDR1 SGHVS and CDR2 FQNEAQ. The CDR3: CASSSLEGEQYF. CDR3 DNA: TGTGCCAGCAGCTCCCTGGAGGGAGAGCAGTACTTC.

The V and J genes are TRBV5-6 and TRBJ2-2; D is perhaps TRBD1 (6 bases). Germline CDR1 SGHDT, CDR2 YYEEEE. This CDR3 comprises 17 residues. The V end lost 4 bases, the J end lost 1 base, and 17 bases lay between the germline ends. CDR3 amino acids: CASSTPLGHRNTGELFF. The DNA for the CDR3 is TGTGCCAGCAGCACCCCCCTGGGACATCGGAACACCGGGGAGCTGTTTTTT.

The rearrangement joins TRBV5-3 to TRBJ2-2; 8 bases match TRBD2. TRBV5-3 is reported as an ORF; its role is uncertain. The CDR3 runs to 16 residues. With 0 bases clipped from V and 1 base from J, the junction kept 2 bases outside the gene matches. The CDR3 DNA follows: TGTGCCAGAAGCTTGGGAAGCGGGGGGAACACCGGGGAGCTGTTTTTT. Translated: CARSLGSGGNTGELFF.

This clone occurred once. The gene calls are TRBV6-4 and TRBJ2-2; no definite D call. The CDR3 has 16 amino acids. Germline CDR1 and CDR2: MRHNA and SNTAGT. V dropped 0 bases and J dropped 2 bases, with 10 bases sitting between them. CDR3 in DNA: TGTGCCAGCAGTGACTCATGGGCCAGAAACACCGGGGAGCTGTTTTTT. This gives the protein CASSDSWARNTGELFF.

This chain uses TRBV5-8 with TRBJ1-1, with a possible D match to TRBD1 (6 bases). The ends were cut back, 0 bases at V and 6 bases at J, with 12 bases in the middle. Germline assignment: CDR1 SGHTS and CDR2 YDEGEE. CDR3 size: 14 residues. CDR3 sequence (DNA): TGTGCCAGCAGCTTGGGGACAGCTGCCCCTGAAGCTTTCTTT. This codes for CASSLGTAAPEAFF.

This sequence joins TRBV4-1 and TRBJ1-4; 7 bases map to TRBD1. The CDR3 loop spans 16 amino acids. Germline lookup yields CDR1 MGHRA and CDR2 YSYEKL. Unmatched junction bases numbered 8, after V lost 3 bases and J lost 4 bases. The CDR3 region is CASSQTFGTVNEKLFF. As DNA, the CDR3 is TGCGCCAGCAGCCAGACCTTCGGGACAGTTAATGAAAAACTGTTTTTT.

The rearrangement links TRBV6-4 to TRBJ2-1, with D hard to call. The CDR3 contains 13 residues. CDR1 and CDR2 from the germline V gene are MRHNA and SNTAGT. The V end lost 4 bases, the J end lost 6 bases, and 10 bases lay between the germline ends. CDR3 DNA sequence: TGTGCCAGCAGTGCTTCCCCCGGCAATGAGCAGTTCTTC. It specifies CASSASPGNEQFF.

V gene TRBV7-9 combines with J gene TRBJ1-5, with unresolved D. CDR1 is SEHNR and CDR2 is FQNEAQ in the germline V gene (reference sequence). Trimming took off 1 base at V and 8 bases at J, with 6 bases between the two ends. This CDR3 has 12 residues. The CDR3, as DNA: TGTGCCAGCAGCTTAGTATCGGAGCCCCAGCATTTT. This sequence encodes CASSLVSEPQHF.

This clone was observed a handful of times. CDR3 loop: CASLDGYEQYF. The CDR3, as DNA: TGTGCCAGTCTAGACGGGTACGAGCAGTACTTC. J is TRBJ2-7 and V is TRBV7-9, with D unclear. Germline V gene sequence: CDR1 SEHNR, CDR2 FQNEAQ (reference sequence). Trimming cost V 9 bases and J 4 bases, with 10 bases left between them. There are 11 residues in the CDR3.